This T cell receptor (beta chain) was recorded in a study of response to subunit inactivated influenza vaccine. In this sample, this clonotype turned up a few times. One end of the junction varies from germline; a read error may be responsible. The CDR3 is 15 amino acids. One entry per CDR3 protein, called by TCRdb with MiXCR from the RT-PCR reads. The sample yields more than 700,000 distinct CDR3 sequences, roughly 20% seen once. The chain joins TRBV12-3 or TRBV12-4 to TRBJ2-1, with 8 positions matching TRBD2. Sequencing used PBMCs from blood, obtained roughly 5 days after vaccination. The clonotype comes from a man between 50 and 59 years old who received an inactivated influenza vaccine. The CDR3 loop is CVSRRGLAGYNEQFF. DNA for the CDR3: TGTGTCAGCAGGCGCGGACTAGCTGGCTACAATGAGCAGTTCTTC.